The clone carrying this T cell receptor beta chain showed up just once. The antigen is not known. It was from around 20,000 to 990,000 sorted cells, with 10%, 30% or 50% RNA, that naive CD8 libraries came. The sample originates from a study of molecular identifiers for immune sequencing clone quantification. General study points: Over 99% of CMV-specific effector molecules, but under 1% of naive ones, were in clones above 20 copies. Barcode-sharing identical TCR molecules could underestimate highly expanded clone sizes.

The CDR3 is 15 residues long. The V and J ends lost 7 bases and 3 bases, in that order; junction bases with no gene match: 8. From germline, CDR1 is SGHAT and CDR2 FQNNGV. Previously described methods and listed TCR primers were used for bulk TCR libraries. TCRdb processed the PCR reads anew with MiXCR; each CDR3 protein has one entry. The data show nearly 650,000 distinct CDR3 sequences, about 25% seen once. The V and J genes are TRBV11-2 and TRBJ2-1; TRBD2 matches 8 bases. Sequencing was carried out using naive CD8+ T cells from blood, with Jurkat cell RNA spiked in. Subset denoted: FACS-sorted CD8+CD4-CCR7+CD45RA+ naive T cells. The TCR sequence derives from a human donor in good health. Some libraries in this study had Jurkat cell RNA spiked in. The CDR3 nucleotides are TGTGCCAGCAAAAGGACTAGCACAAACTACAATGAGCAGTTCTTC. Translation: CASKRTSTNYNEQFF.